The 17 T cell receptor beta chains below come from one sample, sequenced in a study of human T cells and chemical hapten exposure. It was from unfractionated whole blood that total RNA was extracted. TCRdb re-analysed the 5' RACE reads in MiXCR, keeping a single row per CDR3 protein. The sample includes roughly 81,000 distinct CDR3 sequences, 15% seen only once; the top ten take 6.8%. The source is a female donor in good health.

This clonotype showed up just a few times. This chain joins TRBV4-1 and TRBJ1-2; 9 bases fit TRBD1. The germline gives CDR1 MGHRA, CDR2 YSYEKL. The length of the CDR3 is 13 residues. Trimming cost V 5 bases and J 8 bases; bases outside gene matches: 6. CDR3 sequence: CASSNPDRGGYTF. In DNA form, the CDR3 reads TGCGCCAGCAGCAATCCGGACAGGGGCGGCTACACCTTC.

The chain combines TRBV10-3 with TRBJ1-1; possibly TRBD1 for D (5 bases). Looked up from germline, CDR1 is ENHRY and CDR2 is SYGVKD. V lost 3 bases and J lost 4, with 12 bases in between. The CDR3 is 14 residues long. CDR3 sequence (DNA): TGTGCCATCAGTGAACCCGGGGCAGCCACTGAAGCTTTCTTT. Amino acids: CAISEPGAATEAFF.

The J gene is TRBJ2-3, the V gene TRBV5-1; D perhaps matches TRBD1 (6 bases). Germline CDR1 is SGHRS and CDR2 is YFSETQ. V lost 1 base and J lost 0, with 9 bases in between. CDR3 length: 15 amino acids. The CDR3 DNA follows: TGCGCCAGCAGCTTGACAGGGCCTAGCACAGATACGCAGTATTTT. Amino acid sequence: CASSLTGPSTDTQYF.

The rearrangement joins TRBV20-1 to TRBJ1-5; D might be TRBD1 (6 bases). This CDR3 region has 15 residues. Between the trimmed V and J ends, which lost 6 bases and 8 bases, there was a span of 23 bases. Germline V lookup: CDR1 DFQATT, CDR2 SNEGSKA (reference sequence). The CDR3 here is CSARAPRDTKEPQHF. The CDR3 nucleotides read TGCAGTGCCAGGGCTCCCCGGGACACTAAAGAGCCCCAGCATTTT.

The chain has TRBV7-8 and TRBJ2-5, with 9 positions matching TRBD1. This CDR3 has 15 amino acids. Germline CDR1 SGHVS, CDR2 FQNEAQ. V trimming: 3 bases; J trimming: 2 bases; junction bases outside the gene matches: 4. The DNA for the CDR3 is TGTGCCAGCAGCTTTACGGGACAGGGACAAGAGACCCAGTACTTC. Amino acids: CASSFTGQGQETQYF. Based on the CDR3 plus reference TRBV7-8 and TRBJ2-5, the full variable domain is GAGVSQSPRYKVAKRGQDVALRCDPISGHVSLFWYQQALGQGPEFLTYFQNEAQLDKSGLPSDRFFAERPEGSVSTLKIQRTQQEDSAVYLCASSFTGQGQETQYFGPGTRLLVL.

This chain uses TRBV27 with TRBJ1-1; the D gene is possibly TRBD1 (5 bases). Germline V gene sequence: CDR1 MNHEY, CDR2 SMNVEV (reference sequence). The CDR3 has 17 amino acids. Trimming stripped 5 bases from V and 0 bases from J, with 19 bases between. The CDR3 loop is CASSPTAWGNLNTEAFF. The CDR3 nucleotides read TGTGCCAGCAGTCCGACAGCCTGGGGGAATTTGAACACTGAAGCTTTCTTT.

This clonotype has more than one count but fewer than ten. The rearrangement links TRBV12-3 or TRBV12-4 to TRBJ1-2, with unresolved D. The V end was cut by 7 bases, the J end by 0 bases, with 15 bases between. The CDR3 sequence is 15 residues long. The DNA for the CDR3 is TGTGCCAGCACCCAATGGGCCGCTACTAACTATGGCTACACCTTC. Translating gives CASTQWAATNYGYTF.

The CDR3 coding sequence is TGTGCCAGCGTATATCTAGCGAATCAGCCCCAGCATTTT. This codes for CASVYLANQPQHF. This chain connects TRBV6-1 to TRBJ1-5; unclear D gene. The CDR3 totals 13 residues. Trimming shortened V by 8 bases and J by 4 bases, and 12 bases separated the two germline ends. Per germline, CDR1 MNHNS and CDR2 SASEGT.

This rearrangement joins TRBV7-2 to TRBJ2-7; unclear D gene. V lost 3 bases to trimming and J lost 3 bases, with 15 bases between them. The CDR3 runs to 15 residues. Germline lookup yields CDR1 SGHTA and CDR2 FQGNSA. CDR3 region: CASSFNDQGIYEQYF. The CDR3 DNA sequence: TGTGCCAGCAGCTTTAATGACCAAGGAATCTACGAGCAGTACTTC.

The CDR3 region is CASSLGGLDEQFF. The CDR3 coding sequence is TGTGCCAGCAGCTTGGGGGGCTTGGATGAGCAGTTCTTC. The chain recombines TRBV7-9 with TRBJ2-1; perhaps D is TRBD1 or TRBD2 (6 bases each). This CDR3 is 13 amino acids long. V gave up 3 bases and J gave up 8 bases, with 11 bases separating them. Germline-derived CDR1 and CDR2 are SEHNR and FQNEAQ (reference sequence).

This clonotype was counted a few times. This sequence joins TRBV12-3 or TRBV12-4 and TRBJ1-5; 11 bases line up with TRBD1. The V segment lost 5 bases and the J segment 4 bases; nucleotides outside the gene matches: 7. CDR3 size: 16 residues. The CDR3 nucleotides read TGTGCCAGCAGTCGAGGACAGGGGGCAGGAAATCAGCCCCAGCATTTT. Residues: CASSRGQGAGNQPQHF.

This clonotype was counted only a few times. The chain combines TRBV6-5 with TRBJ1-6; TRBD1 is a possible D gene (5 bases). The germline gives CDR1 MNHEY, CDR2 SVGAGI. Between the trimmed V and J ends, which lost 6 bases and 7 bases, there was a span of 13 bases. CDR3 length equals 14 residues. The chain's CDR3 is CASRYGGRNSPLHF. DNA of the CDR3: TGTGCCAGCAGATACGGGGGGAGGAATTCACCCCTCCACTTT.

Only a few counts were recorded for this clonotype. This rearrangement joins TRBV29-1 to TRBJ2-3; D is perhaps TRBD2 (5 bases). From germline, CDR1 is SQVTM and CDR2 ANQGSEA. V lost 2 bases to trimming and J lost 3 bases, with 30 bases between them. This CDR3 is 20 amino acids long. The CDR3 loop is CSVELKRSRQLSSATDTQYF. The CDR3 nucleotides are TGCAGCGTTGAACTAAAGAGATCCCGACAATTGAGTAGCGCGACAGATACGCAGTATTTT.

This clonotype showed up just a few times. The chain employs TRBV7-2 and TRBJ1-3; D is undetermined. The V gene lost 4 bases and the J gene lost 4 bases, with 8 bases spanning the gap. CDR1 and CDR2 (germline): SGHTA, FQGNSA. CDR3 length equals 13 residues. The CDR3 nucleotides are TGTGCCAGCAGCTACAACCCCGGAAACACCATATATTTT. Amino acid sequence: CASSYNPGNTIYF.

This clonotype was counted only a few times. The chain carries TRBV19 and TRBJ2-2, with D maybe TRBD2 (6 bases). Per the germline V gene, CDR1 is LNHDA and CDR2 is SQIVND (reference sequence). Trimming pared 3 bases from V and 1 base from J, leaving 9 bases between. CDR3 length: 15 amino acids. The CDR3 protein is CASSMTGGNTGELFF. Written as DNA, the CDR3 is TGTGCCAGTAGTATGACCGGGGGGAACACCGGGGAGCTGTTTTTT.

This chain uses TRBV20-1 with TRBJ1-2; 9 bases agree with TRBD1. Germline V gene sequence: CDR1 DFQATT, CDR2 SNEGSKA (reference sequence). J was trimmed by 5 bases and V by 0 bases; bases with no gene match: 10. There are 16 residues in the CDR3. CDR3 amino acids: CSARDQGQGFRYGYTF. CDR3 sequence (DNA): TGCAGTGCTAGAGACCAGGGACAGGGATTTCGATATGGCTACACCTTC.

This clonotype was detected only a few times. This chain connects TRBV24-1 to TRBJ2-2; 7 positions match TRBD1. Germline trimming cut 10 bases from V and 5 bases from J; bases unmatched to any gene: 9. In germline, CDR1 is KGHDR, CDR2 SFDVKD. The length of the CDR3 is 14 residues. The CDR3 nucleotides read TGTGCCACAAGGAGTTACAGGGGAACCGGGGAGCTGTTTTTT. Translating it yields CATRSYRGTGELFF.